This is a list of T cell receptor beta chains from one sample in a study of control samples from healthy donors and cancer patients. Profiled with immunoSEQ multiplex PCR; TCRdb holds only in-frame clones, not every one. The sample consists of more than 100,000 clones, approximately 90% of them appearing once. The sequenced sample consisted of blood. These receptors all come from a man aged 35 to 55 in good health. CDR3s leave out the opening cysteine and the closing phenylalanine or tryptophan.

v_call cdr3_aa
TRBV2 ASSGSGTGLGAPQH
TRBV7-2 ASSLRGVEKLF
TRBV2 ASSRRGGTGELF
TRBV15 ATSRPWRVDTQY
TRBV6-5 ATRAGVKLF
TRBV11-1 ASSGWGGHNEQF
TRBV5-1 ASSLAGHSRDEQY
TRBV4-2 ASSPTLNLAGGVYEQY
TRBV27 ASSSLVPGHHGGTDTQY
TRBV5-1 ASSSSGGPGGELF
TRBV24-1 ATSDSGTNNQPQH
TRBV18 ASSPDGVFGNTIY
TRBV5-4 ASSLDRASGDYT
TRBV6-5 AGQTGSNQPQH
TRBV30 AWSLQGAQPQH
TRBV2 ASSELRVSGYT
TRBV5-6 ASSLRQTGRGPGNTIY
TRBV9 ASSLDSGGYTDTQY
TRBV9 ASSVAPGAVSYEQY
TRBV19 ASSLTSGATDTQY
TRBV24-1 ATTGAVFGTEAF
TRBV29-1 SAISGANVLT
TRBV7-8 ASSPTADGYT
TRBV6-2/TRBV6-3 ASSPGQGGAYEQY
TRBV10-3 AISESKGPSLEAF
TRBV4-1 ASSQDRGTETNYGYT
TRBV5-3 ARSLVTGEREQY
TRBV5-1 ASSLTGGNNEQF
TRBV11-2 ASSSPPGLAGGTYEQY
TRBV18 ASSPDSTRFGSPLH
TRBV19 ASSVSRLAGGREQF
TRBV14 ASSSDRPVRGGNNEKLF
TRBV18 ASSTRTGAQKETQY
TRBV6-5 ASRAGTTNEKLF
TRBV11-2 ASSPGQGSNEKLF
TRBV3-1/TRBV3-2 ASSPGQIYGYT
TRBV29-1 SVEGDLSGYT
TRBV4-1 ASSQDLGGYEQY
TRBV4-3 ASSQGTGYTGELF
TRBV4-3 ASSQDVEVEAF
TRBV2 ASRGLAGSTGELF
TRBV13 ASSLAGASSGNTIY
TRBV4-1 ASSQGGGTGARSSYEQY
TRBV7-9 ASSLAPGETQY